This T cell receptor beta chain was found in a study of blood T cells in healthy people across ages. Donation came from healthy Caucasian individuals in Russia who were aged roughly 6 to 95. Whenever a sample was processed, at least 6.5 million PBMCs were isolated. Using a J-beta primer mix together with a sample-barcoded 5' primer, a second PCR was run for about 6 to 11 cycles. Tags on each cDNA molecule came from a template-switch adaptor with 12 random nucleotides. TCRdb reanalysed the 5' RACE reads using MiXCR and keeps one entry per CDR3 protein. The table has roughly 1,500,000 distinct CDR3 sequences, about 31% seen once. Concerning this clonotype: The antigen is not known.

Study outcomes and limitations: Age advanced and TCR beta diversity per million T cells fell, roughly linearly.

The sequenced sample was blood. The sequence was obtained from a woman aged 25 to 39 in good health.

The CDR3 reads CASSLSYIVGTEAFF. The CDR3 DNA follows: TGCGCCAGCAGCTTGTCCTATATCGTGGGGACTGAAGCTTTCTTT. This sequence joins TRBV5-1 and TRBJ1-1; D uncertain. The germline gives CDR1 SGHRS, CDR2 YFSETQ. Trimming stripped 1 base from V and 5 bases from J, with 15 bases between. The CDR3 loop spans 15 amino acids.